This record covers a single T cell receptor (beta chain). Germline CDR1 and CDR2: SGHTA and FQGNSA. The CDR3 consists of 14 residues. The V end lost 7 bases, the J end lost 0 bases, and 13 bases lay between the germline ends. TCRdb's copy holds only in-frame clones and misses some; the assay was immunoSEQ multiplex PCR. The table lists about 100,000 clones, just under 90% of them singletons. The data derive from a study of T cell responses to AZD1222 COVID-19 vaccine. The chain uses TRBV7-2 and TRBJ2-7, with a possible D match to TRBD2 (6 bases). Here the sequenced sample was peripheral blood, taken on day 0 of AZD1222 vaccination. This TCR was sampled from an adult in good health. The CDR3 loop is CASTYPGSSYEQYF. The CDR3 DNA reads as TGTGCCAGCACCTACCCCGGGAGCTCCTACGAGCAGTACTTC. The variable domain in full, completed from reference TRBV7-2 and TRBJ2-7, reads GAGVSQSPSNKVTEKGKDVELRCDPISGHTALYWYRQSLGQGLEFLIYFQGNSAPDKSGLPSDRFSAERTGGSVSTLTIQRTQQEDSAVYLCASTYPGSSYEQYFGPGTRLTVT.